This TCR beta chain was observed in a study of blood T cell repertoires in COVID-19. Turning to the study itself: The samples span acute and convalescent COVID-19 from the United States, Italy and Spain. Sample material is recorded as cDNA or gDNA derived from T cells, B-cell-depleted T cells, or PBMCs.

In the original workflow: Researchers report that nucleated cell counts were estimated from reference gene primer amplification. Method: immunoSEQ multiplex PCR; TCRdb's copy keeps in-frame clones and lacks some. That table gives V, J and clone size, and the DNA gave D and trimming. The repertoire consists of over 200,000 clones, with roughly nine tenths occurring once and the leading ten covering over 9.5%. Germline loops: CDR1 LNHNV, CDR2 YYDKDF (reference sequence). Losses at the gene ends were 0 bases for V and 2 bases for J; bases not matched to a gene: 2. The CDR3 spans 15 residues. This TCR was recovered from a woman under 30 who had recovered from COVID-19. This chain connects TRBV15 to TRBJ2-3; TRBD1 aligns across 7 bases. Sequences were obtained from peripheral blood. CDR3 sequence reads: CATSRDTGVTDTQYF. Written as DNA, the CDR3 is TGTGCCACCAGCAGAGATACAGGGGTCACAGATACGCAGTATTTT.